The T cell receptor (beta chain) described here comes from a study of CD8 T cells in Susac syndrome. The multiple sclerosis controls were treatment-naive patients, and their relapsing-remitting disease was stable or active. FACS enriched CD8+ TEMRA cells, while bulk CD8+ and CD4+ were negatively isolated. The V end was cut by 2 bases, the J end by 2 bases, with 11 bases between. This CDR3 contains 15 residues. Germline V gene sequence: CDR1 SGHTA, CDR2 FQGNSA. The authors reverse transcribed roughly 0.5 to 1 ug RNA with random hexamers. immunoSEQ multiplex PCR amplified TCR beta CDR3 across 54 Vbeta, 13 Jbeta. MiXCR, applied by TCRdb to the immunoSEQ multiplex PCR reads, yields one record per CDR3 protein. The sample holds 330,000 or so distinct CDR3 sequences, 85% seen once.

This chain connects TRBV7-2 to TRBJ2-3; no clear D gene. This receptor was obtained from a human donor with multiple sclerosis. The sequencing sample was made of CD8+ T cells from PBMCs. CDR3: CASSLFLGSTDTQYF. In nucleotides, the CDR3 is TGTGCCAGCAGCTTATTTTTGGGGTCCACAGATACGCAGTATTTT.